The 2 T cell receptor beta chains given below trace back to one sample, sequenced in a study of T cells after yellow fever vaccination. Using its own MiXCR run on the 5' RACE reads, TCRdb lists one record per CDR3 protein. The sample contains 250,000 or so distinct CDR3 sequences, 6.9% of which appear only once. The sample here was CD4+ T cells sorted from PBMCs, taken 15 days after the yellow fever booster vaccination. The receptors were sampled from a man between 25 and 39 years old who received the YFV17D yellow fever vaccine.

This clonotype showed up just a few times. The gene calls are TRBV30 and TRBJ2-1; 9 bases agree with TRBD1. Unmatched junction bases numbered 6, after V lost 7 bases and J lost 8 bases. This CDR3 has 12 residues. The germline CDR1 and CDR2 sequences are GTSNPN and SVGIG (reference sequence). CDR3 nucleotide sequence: TGTGCCTCAAACAGGGGGCGCGATGAGCAGTTCTTC. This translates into CASNRGRDEQFF.

CDR3 residues: CASSSGVEQYF. In nucleotides, the CDR3 is TGTGCCAGCAGCTCCGGGGTTGAGCAGTACTTC. The gene calls are TRBV7-9 and TRBJ2-7, with D tentatively TRBD2 (5 bases). Germline V lookup: CDR1 SEHNR, CDR2 FQNEAQ (reference sequence). V lost 4 bases and J lost 7, with 8 bases in between. This CDR3 spans 11 amino acids.